What follows are 17 T cell receptor beta chains derived from one specimen sequenced in a study of blood T cell repertoires in COVID-19. The table came from immunoSEQ multiplex PCR; TCRdb's copy has only in-frame clones and leaves some out. The sample lists more than 95,000 clones; around 80% were seen once. Sequencing was carried out using peripheral blood. These receptors all come from a man aged 45-65 years with acute or convalescent COVID-19.

This clone was observed once. The rearrangement joins TRBV5-1 to TRBJ2-3; the D gene is possibly TRBD2 (7 bases). The CDR3 is made up of 16 amino acids. From germline, CDR1 is SGHRS and CDR2 YFSETQ. Between the trimmed V and J ends, which lost 0 bases and 2 bases, there was a span of 13 bases. The CDR3 region is CASSLGGAGATDTQYF. DNA for the CDR3: TGCGCCAGCAGCTTGGGAGGGGCGGGGGCCACAGATACGCAGTATTTT.

The sample holds a few counts of this clone. The V call is TRBV18, the J call TRBJ2-7; D might be TRBD2 (5 bases). Trimming removed 6 bases at V and 0 bases at J, with 12 bases between. CDR3 length equals 14 residues. Germline V gene data show CDR1 as KGHSH and CDR2 as LQKENI. The CDR3 here is CASSPGGSSYEQYF. CDR3 in DNA: TGTGCCAGCTCGCCCGGAGGAAGCTCCTACGAGCAGTACTTC. Full variable domain (missing parts from reference TRBV18 and TRBJ2-7): NAGVMQNPRHLVRRRGQEARLRCSPMKGHSHVYWYRQLPEEGLKFMVYLQKENIIDESGMPKERFSAEFPKEGPSILRIQQVVRGDSAAYFCASSPGGSSYEQYFGPGTRLTVT.

The rearrangement joins TRBV7-2 to TRBJ1-5; 7 bases line up with TRBD1. CDR3 length equals 16 residues. CDR1 and CDR2 from the germline V gene are SGHTA and FQGNSA. V was clipped by 6 bases and J by 4 bases; unmatched bases: 12. Written as DNA, the CDR3 is TGTGCCAGCAGAGAGACGACAGGGAAGCGGAATCAGCCCCAGCATTTT. It specifies CASRETTGKRNQPQHF.

This chain links TRBV11-3 with TRBJ2-1, with 7 bases matching TRBD1. Germline V CDR1 and CDR2: SGHNT, YENEEA. Trimming cost V 4 bases and J 4 bases; bases outside gene matches: 7. CDR3 size: 15 residues. The CDR3 loop is CASSSRQGQYNEQFF. For the CDR3, the DNA is TGTGCCAGCAGCTCCCGACAGGGCCAATACAATGAGCAGTTCTTC.

This chain connects TRBV3-1 (or the pseudogene TRBV3-2) to TRBJ2-1; no definite D call. The CDR3 covers 15 residues. Germline assignment: CDR1 LGHDT and CDR2 YNNKEL (reference sequence). With 2 bases removed from V and 1 base from J, the gap between germline ends came to 9 bases. Here the CDR3 DNA reads TGTGCCAGCAGCCAAAGCCTGATATCCTACAATGAGCAGTTCTTC. This translates into CASSQSLISYNEQFF.

The V and J genes are TRBV19 and TRBJ1-5; the match to TRBD1 covers 9 bases. The CDR3 is made up of 14 amino acids. The V and J ends lost 5 bases and 6 bases, in that order; junction bases with no gene match: 5. CDR1 LNHDA and CDR2 SQIVND come from the germline V gene (reference sequence). CDR3 DNA: TGTGCCAGTAGTCGGACAGGGGAGGCTCAGCCCCAGCATTTT. It encodes CASSRTGEAQPQHF.

The chain combines TRBV19 with TRBJ1-3; 7 bases agree with TRBD1. V lost 7 bases, J lost 0 bases, and 6 bases stayed unmatched. The CDR3 extends over 15 amino acids. Germline loops: CDR1 LNHDA, CDR2 SQIVND (reference sequence). The CDR3 region is CASTPGDSSGNTIYF. CDR3 nucleotide sequence: TGTGCCAGTACTCCCGGGGACAGCTCTGGAAACACCATATATTTT.

This clone turned up a few times. The CDR3 spells CASRHTQDRATTDTQYF. DNA for the CDR3: TGTGCCAGCAGGCATACCCAGGACAGGGCCACCACAGATACGCAGTATTTT. The gene calls are TRBV19 and TRBJ2-3, with TRBD1 matching 8 bases. Germline loops: CDR1 LNHDA, CDR2 SQIVND (reference sequence). The CDR3 is 17 amino acids. J lost 2 bases, V lost 9 bases, and 16 bases had no gene match. Complete variable domain (other parts from reference TRBV19 and TRBJ2-3): DGGITQSPKYLFRKEGQNVTLSCEQNLNHDAMYWYRQDPGQGLRLIYYSQIVNDFQKGDIAEGYSVSREKKESFPLTVTSAQKNPTAFYLCASRHTQDRATTDTQYFGPGTRLTVL.

This clone is a singleton in its sample. The chain has TRBV5-6 and TRBJ1-6; D remains unclear. The CDR3 covers 17 residues. The germline CDR1 and CDR2 sequences are SGHDT and YYEEEE. V was shortened by 0 bases and J by 0 bases, with 10 bases between the two germline ends. This CDR3 is CASSLGVASSYNSPLHF. In DNA, the CDR3 is TGTGCCAGCAGCTTGGGAGTCGCAAGCTCCTATAATTCACCCCTCCACTTT.

This clone was detected once. The rearrangement uses TRBV15 and TRBJ2-5; 7 nucleotides align to TRBD2. V lost 2 bases to trimming and J lost 2 bases; unmatched junction nucleotides: 2. The CDR3 extends over 14 amino acids. CDR1 LNHNV and CDR2 YYDKDF come from the germline V gene (reference sequence). This CDR3 reads CATSRLAVQETQYF. For the CDR3, the DNA is TGTGCCACCAGCAGACTAGCGGTACAAGAGACCCAGTACTTC.

This chain connects TRBV2 to TRBJ1-1; TRBD1 aligns across 10 bases. Germline loops: CDR1 SNHLY, CDR2 FYNNEI. The CDR3 extends over 14 amino acids. Unmatched junction bases numbered 2, after V lost 6 bases and J lost 1 base. As DNA, the CDR3 is TGTGCCAGCAGCCGACAGGGGGCGAACACTGAAGCTTTCTTT. Its translation is CASSRQGANTEAFF.

A few counts support this clone. The chain couples TRBV27 to TRBJ2-6; 9 bases line up with TRBD1. Unmatched junction bases numbered 5, after V lost 1 base and J lost 4 bases. The CDR3 spans 17 residues. CDR1 and CDR2 from the germline V gene are MNHEY and SMNVEV (reference sequence). CDR3 sequence reads: CASSLLGQGPGANVLTF. The CDR3 DNA reads TGTGCCAGCAGTTTATTGGGACAGGGCCCCGGGGCCAACGTCCTGACTTTC.

This chain links TRBV6-5 with TRBJ2-3, with TRBD1 matching over 7 bases. This CDR3 contains 15 residues. The trim removed 4 bases at V and 3 bases at J, leaving 7 bases unmatched. Germline V gene sequence: CDR1 MNHEY, CDR2 SVGAGI. CDR3 in amino acids: CASSSQGLDTDTQYF. Here the CDR3 DNA reads TGTGCCAGCAGTTCACAGGGGTTGGATACAGATACGCAGTATTTT.

The genes are TRBV29-1 and TRBJ2-7; 7 nucleotides align to TRBD2. The CDR3 contains 13 residues. Germline V CDR1 and CDR2: SQVTM, ANQGSEA. V lost 6 bases, J lost 7 bases, and 12 bases stayed unmatched. CDR3 loop: CSVNVGGTGEQYF. In DNA form, the CDR3 reads TGCAGCGTCAACGTCGGGGGGACGGGGGAGCAGTACTTC.

The chain recombines TRBV6-5 with TRBJ1-3, with D possibly TRBD1 on 5 matching bases. CDR3 length: 14 residues. From germline, CDR1 is MNHEY and CDR2 SVGAGI. Trimming removed 0 bases from V and 2 bases from J, with 5 bases in between. CDR3 sequence: CASSYSRAGNTIYF. CDR3 bases: TGTGCCAGCAGTTACTCCAGGGCTGGAAACACCATATATTTT.

The chain employs TRBV5-1 and TRBJ2-1; 13 bases agree with TRBD2. CDR1 SGHRS and CDR2 YFSETQ come from the germline V gene. This CDR3 spans 19 amino acids. The V and J ends lost 2 bases and 1 base, in that order; junction bases with no gene match: 9. CDR3 sequence: CASSLTWTSGSESYNEQFF. The CDR3, as DNA: TGCGCCAGCAGCTTAACCTGGACTAGCGGGAGTGAGTCCTACAATGAGCAGTTCTTC.

The chain carries TRBV6-5 and TRBJ2-7; tentative D call: TRBD1 (6 bases). Germline assignment: CDR1 MNHEY and CDR2 SVGAGI. V was clipped by 7 bases and J by 1 base, with 14 bases between them. The CDR3 is 14 residues long. CDR3 in amino acids: CASTWTAGSYEQYF. CDR3 nucleotides: TGTGCCAGCACTTGGACAGCCGGGTCCTACGAGCAGTACTTC.